Presented here are 23 T cell receptor beta chains from one specimen sequenced in a study of CD8 T cells in ankylosing spondylitis. Regarding the study as a whole: A motif in TCR beta, a set of roughly eight highly homologous variants, appeared characteristic of ankylosing spondylitis blood.

The antigens these receptors bind are not known. TCRdb re-derived calls from the 5' RACE reads in MiXCR, one entry per CDR3 protein. The sample has fewer than 550,000 distinct CDR3 sequences; about 5.4% are singletons. Material for sequencing was blood, either unsorted or a sorted T cell fraction (not recorded which). These receptors all come from a male donor with ankylosing spondylitis.

This clonotype was counted ten times or more. The rearrangement links TRBV27 to TRBJ1-5; D unresolved. The V gene's germline CDR1 is MNHEY and CDR2 SMNVEV (reference sequence). The CDR3 is 18 residues long. Trimming pared 3 bases from V and 4 bases from J, leaving 22 bases between. CDR3 protein: CASSFSSGRGIVNQPQHF. The CDR3 DNA reads TGTGCCAGCAGTTTCTCCTCCGGGAGAGGGATAGTAAATCAGCCCCAGCATTTT.

The chain has TRBV25-1 and TRBJ2-2; 8 bases are a match to TRBD1. The CDR3 has 16 residues. Germline CDR1 reads MGHDK; CDR2 reads SYGVNS. J was trimmed by 3 bases and V by 2 bases; bases with no gene match: 5. The CDR3 region has the DNA TGTGCCAGCAGTGAAGCCGGACAGGGATACACCGGGGAGCTGTTTTTT. This translates into CASSEAGQGYTGELFF.

This clonotype was observed at least ten times. The chain combines TRBV5-1 with TRBJ2-1; a weak D match, TRBD1 (6 bases). The CDR3 has 15 residues. CDR1 and CDR2 (germline): SGHRS, YFSETQ. V was clipped by 5 bases and J by 1 base, with 13 bases between them. The CDR3 reads CASRVGQGSYNEQFF. In DNA, the CDR3 is TGCGCCAGCAGGGTCGGGCAGGGGTCCTACAATGAGCAGTTCTTC.

This clonotype came up many times. The chain recombines TRBV6-5 with TRBJ2-1, with D unclear. Looked up from germline, CDR1 is MNHEY and CDR2 is SVGAGI. The CDR3 contains 14 residues. The V gene lost 2 bases and the J gene lost 3 bases, with 8 bases spanning the gap. This CDR3 is CASSYRFHYNEQFF. CDR3 DNA sequence: TGTGCCAGCAGTTACCGGTTCCACTACAATGAGCAGTTCTTC.

This clonotype was seen many times. The CDR3 DNA sequence: TGTGCCAGCAGCGGGACCGGGACTAGCGGGAGGGCCTTCTCCTACGAGCAGTACTTC. Its translation: CASSGTGTSGRAFSYEQYF. The chain links TRBV5-6 to TRBJ2-7; 16 nucleotides align to TRBD2. The J segment lost 0 bases and the V segment lost 4 bases, leaving 10 bases of the junction unmatched. Germline loops: CDR1 SGHDT, CDR2 YYEEEE. This CDR3 comprises 19 residues.

This clonotype was found a few times. V and J are TRBV27 and TRBJ2-1, with TRBD2 as a possible D gene (5 bases). Trimming left V 6 bases short and J 1 base short, with 10 bases between. The CDR3 contains 14 residues. Looked up from germline, CDR1 is MNHEY and CDR2 is SMNVEV (reference sequence). DNA for the CDR3: TGTGCCAGCAGCCAGCGGCCTTCCTACAATGAGCAGTTCTTC. It specifies CASSQRPSYNEQFF.

In its sample, this clonotype was seen many times. This chain uses TRBV29-1 with TRBJ2-1; D uncertain. The germline gives CDR1 SQVTM, CDR2 ANQGSEA. V shed 2 bases and J shed 6 bases, with 26 bases lying between them. The CDR3 length is 18 residues. The CDR3 DNA is TGCAGCGTTGAATTGTACACCACGTCCCGCCCGCGAGCCAATGAGCAGTTCTTC. Its translation: CSVELYTTSRPRANEQFF.

In regard to this clonotype: A much more abundant neighbour one base away suggests this may be a read error. The chain links TRBV7-2 to TRBJ2-3; D gene uncertain. Germline V gene sequence: CDR1 SGHTA, CDR2 FQGNSA. The CDR3 spans 15 residues. The CDR3 reads CAGSLNGPSTDTQYF. Here the CDR3 DNA reads TGTGCCGGCAGCTTAAACGGACCTAGCACAGATACGCAGTATTTT.

A word on this clonotype: A much larger clone lies a single base off, so this may be a read error. V gene TRBV7-9 combines with J gene TRBJ1-1; D is undetermined. CDR3 length: 15 residues. Per the germline V gene, CDR1 is SEHNR and CDR2 is FQNEAQ (reference sequence). Deletions cut 4 bases from V and 1 base from J, with 13 bases between. The CDR3 region has the DNA TGTGCCAGCAGCTCCCGACTCGAAAGGAACACTGAAGCTTTCTTT. It yields the protein CASSSRLERNTEAFF.

This clonotype was recorded at least ten times. J is TRBJ2-7 and V is TRBV20-1; possibly TRBD1 or TRBD2 for D (5 bases each). Germline V lookup: CDR1 DFQATT, CDR2 SNEGSKA (reference sequence). This CDR3 spans 13 amino acids. Trimming pared 6 bases from V and 0 bases from J, leaving 12 bases between. Written as DNA, the CDR3 is TGCAGTGCCTCCCGGGACGCCTCCTACGAGCAGTACTTC. This translates into CSASRDASYEQYF.

This clonotype was observed at least ten times. The chain links TRBV12-3 or TRBV12-4 to TRBJ1-5; a possible D gene is TRBD1 (5 bases). The CDR3 consists of 15 residues. V was cut by 6 bases and J by 0 bases, with 12 bases left in between. CDR3 in amino acids: CASSRDSYSNQPQHF. Here the CDR3 DNA reads TGTGCCAGCAGCCGAGACAGTTATAGCAATCAGCCCCAGCATTTT.

In its sample, this clonotype was seen many times. CDR3 residues: CSASDLRDYTYEQYF. DNA of the CDR3: TGCAGTGCTAGCGACCTTAGGGACTACACATACGAGCAGTACTTC. This chain links TRBV20-1 with TRBJ2-7; 7 positions match TRBD2. The CDR3 runs 15 residues. V shed 3 bases and J 4 bases; nucleotides not matched to a gene: 12. The germline V gene encodes CDR1 DFQATT and CDR2 SNEGSKA (reference sequence).

The chain employs TRBV7-9 and TRBJ2-5; 10 bases align to TRBD2. Germline V lookup: CDR1 SEHNR, CDR2 FQNEAQ (reference sequence). This CDR3 region has 15 residues. J was trimmed by 4 bases and V by 6 bases; bases with no gene match: 8. Written as DNA, the CDR3 is TGTGCCAGCAGTTCTAGCGGGAGAAGCCCAGAGACCCAGTACTTC. Its translation is CASSSSGRSPETQYF.

This clonotype was seen a few times. V gene TRBV18 combines with J gene TRBJ2-3; 13 bases agree with TRBD2. V gave up 0 bases and J gave up 3 bases; unmatched junction bases: 0. The length of the CDR3 is 16 residues. Germline V lookup: CDR1 KGHSH, CDR2 LQKENI. This chain's CDR3 is CASSPPTSGRTDTQYF. CDR3 DNA sequence: TGTGCCAGCTCACCACCGACTAGCGGGAGGACAGATACGCAGTATTTT.

This clonotype was counted many times. The chain employs TRBV4-3 and TRBJ2-2, with D uncertain. The V gene lost 0 bases and the J gene lost 3 bases, with 5 bases spanning the gap. The length of the CDR3 is 14 residues. Germline CDR1 is LGHNA and CDR2 is YSLEER. CDR3 in DNA: TGCGCCAGCAGCCAAGATCCGTACACCGGGGAGCTGTTTTTT. Translating it yields CASSQDPYTGELFF.

The chain joins TRBV28 to TRBJ2-3; 12 nucleotides line up with TRBD2. This CDR3 contains 15 residues. The germline CDR1 and CDR2 sequences are MDHEN and SYDVKM. With V trimmed by 8 bases and J by 3 bases, 6 bases remained unmatched. CDR3 sequence reads: CASGRTSGITDTQYF. CDR3 nucleotides: TGTGCCAGCGGCCGGACTAGCGGGATTACAGATACGCAGTATTTT.

The genes are TRBV5-1 and TRBJ2-7; 11 nucleotides match TRBD2. Trimming removed 0 bases from V and 7 bases from J; junction bases left unmatched: 3. The CDR3 is made up of 14 amino acids. CDR1 is SGHRS and CDR2 is YFSETQ in the germline V gene. This CDR3 is CASSLGSGRGEQYF. The CDR3 DNA reads as TGCGCCAGCAGCTTGGGTAGCGGGAGGGGTGAGCAGTACTTC.

The rearrangement uses TRBV14 and TRBJ2-1; 8 bases agree with TRBD1. Germline lookup yields CDR1 SGHDN and CDR2 FVKESK. V shed 1 base, J shed 3 bases, and the junction held 8 bases outside the gene matches. The CDR3 is 17 residues long. The chain's CDR3 is CASSQVAGGLGYNEQFF. The CDR3 DNA reads as TGTGCCAGCAGCCAAGTCGCAGGGGGCCTAGGCTACAATGAGCAGTTCTTC.

The rearrangement links TRBV11-2 to TRBJ2-3; 10 bases agree with TRBD2. After removal of 2 bases from V and 1 base from J, the junction contained 9 bases not matched to a gene. This CDR3 comprises 18 residues. Germline V CDR1 and CDR2: SGHAT, FQNNGV. This chain's CDR3 is CASSLQAGGLRGTDTQYF. The CDR3 DNA is TGTGCCAGCAGCTTACAAGCGGGGGGGTTGCGTGGCACAGATACGCAGTATTTT.

This clonotype has a count of ten or more. This sequence joins TRBV7-2 and TRBJ2-7, with 7 positions matching TRBD1. The junction had 10 bases not matched to a gene; V was cut back by 6 bases and J by 2 bases. The CDR3 loop spans 15 amino acids. Looked up from germline, CDR1 is SGHTA and CDR2 is FQGNSA. CDR3 coding DNA: TGTGCCAGCAGTTATGGGCAGGGGGAAGCCTACGAGCAGTACTTC. Its protein product is CASSYGQGEAYEQYF.

This clonotype was seen only once. At one of its ends the junction is not consistent with the germline gene, which may arise from a read error. The CDR3 DNA reads TGTGCTAGCAGCTTGGGTCGCGGTAGCAATGAGCAGTTCTTC. Translated, it gives CASSLGRGSNEQFF. The V gene is TRBV7-7, the J gene TRBJ2-1, with D unresolved. This CDR3 spans 14 amino acids. Germline V gene data show CDR1 as SSHAT and CDR2 as FNYEAQ (reference sequence).

This clonotype was picked up many times. The V gene is TRBV7-9, the J gene TRBJ2-7; 7 bases match TRBD1. The germline gives CDR1 SEHNR, CDR2 FQNEAQ (reference sequence). Trimming cost V 8 bases and J 0 bases; bases outside gene matches: 4. The CDR3 has 13 amino acids. This CDR3 reads CASGQVNSYEQYF. The DNA of the CDR3 is TGTGCCAGCGGACAGGTTAACTCCTACGAGCAGTACTTC.

This clonotype was observed many times. The V gene is TRBV5-1, the J gene TRBJ2-3; D is perhaps TRBD2 (5 bases). The V gene's germline CDR1 is SGHRS and CDR2 YFSETQ. CDR3 size: 13 residues. Trimming cost V 2 bases and J 10 bases, with 14 bases left between them. The CDR3 region is CASSFKPDSAQYF. CDR3 DNA sequence: TGCGCCAGCAGCTTCAAACCGGACTCAGCGCAGTATTTT.